A selection of T cell receptor beta chains follows, all from one sample in a study of blood T cell repertoires in COVID-19. Using immunoSEQ multiplex PCR, the repertoire was profiled, and TCRdb retains in-frame clones only, with some absent. The sample has 100,000 to 150,000 clones; 80% to 90% are singletons. The sequenced material came from PBMCs or T cells enriched from blood (not recorded which). These receptors originate from a woman aged 50 to 65 who had recovered from COVID-19. The CDR3 runs from the conserved cysteine through the conserved F or W.

V gene | CDR3 protein
TRBV10-3 | CAISDEGVTNTEAFF
TRBV29-1 | CSADTRTNYGYTF
TRBV18 | CASSSTRQGSGNTIYF
TRBV7-8 | CASSSALKGQLNTGELFF
TRBV30 | CAWSVAGGASYEQYF
TRBV5-1 | CASSLAEGLVSYEQYF
TRBV7-9 | CASSPSGTGYMNTEAFF
TRBV7-2 | CASSLLAGVSSDTQYF
TRBV11-2 | CASSPQGIAEAFF
TRBV27 | CASRLVGGDTEAFF
TRBV24-1 | CATSLPGHLYAAGYTF
TRBV11-3 | CASSPHVRETQYF
TRBV9 | CASSRGDTDSPLHF
TRBV6-6 | CASSYSTSGATGELFF
TRBV16 | CASSQSAPGSGANVLTF
TRBV5-6 | CASRPQGTGSSYNSPLHF